Below are 24 T cell receptor beta chains sequenced from a single sample in a study of blood T cells in healthy people across ages. With a J-beta primer mix and a sample-barcoded 5' primer, a second PCR ran roughly 6 to 12 cycles. One entry per CDR3 protein, called by TCRdb with MiXCR from the 5' RACE reads. The sample contains 1.5 million to 2 million distinct CDR3 sequences, approximately 39% of which appear only once. The sequencing sample was made of blood. These receptors all stem from a human donor in good health.

The J gene is TRBJ2-7, the V gene TRBV6-2 or TRBV6-3; no clear D. From germline, CDR1 is MNHEY and CDR2 SVGEGT. The CDR3 consists of 16 residues. Trimming took 0 bases from V and 3 from J, leaving 15 bases between them. CDR3 in DNA: TGTGCCAGCAGTTACTCGAGGAACAAACCAATCTACGAGCAGTACTTC. Protein: CASSYSRNKPIYEQYF.

J is TRBJ2-4 and V is TRBV7-8, with 8 nucleotides matching TRBD1. Germline trimming cut 3 bases from V and 13 bases from J; bases unmatched to any gene: 17. The CDR3 length is 16 residues. In germline, CDR1 is SGHVS, CDR2 FQNEAQ. This CDR3 is CASSFVYRLGQAEQYF. Here the CDR3 DNA reads TGTGCCAGCAGCTTCGTTTATAGGTTGGGACAGGCGGAGCAGTACTTC.

This clonotype was counted only a few times. V gene TRBV28 combines with J gene TRBJ2-7; 9 bases align to TRBD1. The CDR3 extends over 13 amino acids. Germline V gene lookup returns CDR1 MDHEN and CDR2 SYDVKM. Germline trimming cut 8 bases from V and 2 bases from J; bases unmatched to any gene: 4. Here the CDR3 reads CASGTGGTYEQYF. The CDR3 DNA is TGTGCCAGCGGCACAGGGGGCACCTACGAGCAGTACTTC.

The genes are TRBV7-2 and TRBJ2-7; D not resolved. This CDR3 has 13 amino acids. The germline V and J ends were trimmed by 0 bases and 12 bases, with 15 bases remaining between them. In germline, CDR1 is SGHTA, CDR2 FQGNSA. The CDR3 here is CASSLASRTPGYF. DNA for the CDR3: TGTGCCAGCAGCTTAGCGAGTAGGACCCCGGGGTACTTC.

This clonotype turned up a few times. This sequence joins TRBV11-3 and TRBJ1-2, with 9 bases lining up with TRBD1. The length of the CDR3 is 13 residues. J was trimmed by 6 bases and V by 5 bases; bases with no gene match: 4. CDR1 is SGHNT and CDR2 is YENEEA in the germline V gene. The CDR3 region is CASSHGTGHGYTF. The DNA for the CDR3 is TGTGCCAGCAGCCACGGGACAGGGCATGGCTACACCTTC.

This chain connects TRBV20-1 to TRBJ2-7, with D possibly matching TRBD2 (6 bases). The J call may be faulty, since TRBJ2-5 better matches the DNA end. This CDR3 has 15 amino acids. Germline loops: CDR1 DFQATT, CDR2 SNEGSKA (reference sequence). The CDR3 DNA sequence: TGCAGTGCTGCGTCCCGGGACTGGAACCAAGAGACCCAGTACTTC. Translating gives CSAASRDWNQETQYF.

As regards this clonotype: The junction does not match germline at one end; this may be a read error. The rearrangement links TRBV2 to TRBJ1-2; D is uncertain. The germline CDR1 and CDR2 sequences are SNHLY and FYNNEI. The length of the CDR3 is 13 residues. CDR3: CASSWSEYYGYTF. The CDR3 nucleotides read TGTGCCAGCAGTTGGTCCGAGTACTACGGCTACACCTTC.

J is TRBJ2-1 and V is TRBV9, with TRBD1 as a possible D gene (7 bases). This CDR3 has 18 amino acids. CDR1 is SGDLS and CDR2 is YYNGEE in the germline V gene. Trimming removed 0 bases at V and 4 bases at J, with 20 bases between. CDR3 in DNA: TGTGCCAGCAGCGTAGCGGAGGGGGCGGGATACGAATACAATGAGCAGTTCTTC. Protein: CASSVAEGAGYEYNEQFF.

The chain combines TRBV24-1 with TRBJ1-5; no reliable D call. Trimming took off 3 bases at V and 1 base at J, with 3 bases between the two ends. There are 13 residues in the CDR3. The germline V gene has CDR1 KGHDR and CDR2 SFDVKD. The CDR3 region is CATSDLSNQPQHF. The CDR3 DNA sequence: TGTGCCACCAGTGATCTGAGCAATCAGCCCCAGCATTTT.

This clonotype was counted a few times. The chain has TRBV9 and TRBJ2-3; D gene ambiguous. The V gene's germline CDR1 is SGDLS and CDR2 YYNGEE. The CDR3 runs 16 residues. V lost 0 bases and J 0 bases, leaving 11 bases between the germline ends. The DNA for the CDR3 is TGTGCCAGCAGCGTAGCCGGAGAAATAAGCACAGATACGCAGTATTTT. Its protein is CASSVAGEISTDTQYF. Looking up the rest from reference TRBV9 and TRBJ2-3 gives the full variable domain: DSGVTQTPKHLITATGQRVTLRCSPRSGDLSVYWYQQSLDQGLQFLIQYYNGEERAKGNILERFSAQQFPDLHSELNLSSLELGDSALYFCASSVAGEISTDTQYFGPGTRLTVL.

This clonotype turned up a few times. The V call is TRBV9, the J call TRBJ2-4, with 10 bases matching TRBD2. The CDR3 has 14 amino acids. CDR1 SGDLS and CDR2 YYNGEE come from the germline V gene. Trimming at V came to 2 bases and at J to 8 bases, leaving 4 bases not matched to a gene. CDR3 sequence reads: CASSVGLAGDIQYF. The CDR3 bases are TGTGCCAGCAGCGTGGGGCTAGCGGGGGACATTCAGTACTTC. Based on the CDR3 plus reference TRBV9 and TRBJ2-4, the full variable domain is DSGVTQTPKHLITATGQRVTLRCSPRSGDLSVYWYQQSLDQGLQFLIQYYNGEERAKGNILERFSAQQFPDLHSELNLSSLELGDSALYFCASSVGLAGDIQYFGAGTRLSVL.

The V gene is TRBV4-3, the J gene TRBJ1-4; D gene uncertain. This CDR3 region has 15 residues. The germline gives CDR1 LGHNA, CDR2 YSLEER. V lost 6 bases and J 0 bases, leaving 11 bases between the germline ends. The CDR3 DNA is TGCGCCAGCAGACATACAACTGCAACTAATGAAAAACTGTTTTTT. Protein: CASRHTTATNEKLFF.

This sequence joins TRBV12-3 or TRBV12-4 and TRBJ2-3, with unresolved D. The CDR3 length is 12 residues. Trimming removed 5 bases at V and 13 bases at J, with 16 bases between. This chain's CDR3 is CASSRSTDAEYF. The CDR3 region has the DNA TGTGCCAGCAGTCGCAGCACAGATGCGGAGTATTTT.

This clonotype was counted only a few times. This rearrangement joins TRBV5-5 to TRBJ1-4; D is possibly TRBD1 (6 bases). CDR3 length: 14 residues. Deletions cut 5 bases from V and 6 bases from J, with 14 bases between. Germline loops: CDR1 SGHKS, CDR2 YYEKEE (reference sequence). CDR3 sequence (DNA): TGTGCCAGCAGTCACAGGGTCAGGGATGAAAAACTGTTTTTT. As protein: CASSHRVRDEKLFF.

The V and J genes are TRBV13 and TRBJ2-5; D is undetermined. Trimming pared 1 base from V and 5 bases from J, leaving 17 bases between. Germline V gene sequence: CDR1 PRHDT, CDR2 FYEKMQ (reference sequence). The CDR3 totals 16 residues. CDR3 coding DNA: TGTGCCAGCAGCTTAGTTTCTGGCGAATGGTCGGAGACCCAGTACTTC. This encodes CASSLVSGEWSETQYF.

A single count supports this clonotype. The chain employs TRBV30 and TRBJ1-5; D gene unclear. The CDR3 sequence is 12 residues long. The V gene lost 3 bases and the J gene lost 3 bases, with 6 bases spanning the gap. CDR1 GTSNPN and CDR2 SVGIG come from the germline V gene (reference sequence). The CDR3 loop is CAWSTVNQPQHF. The CDR3 nucleotides read TGTGCCTGGAGCACGGTCAATCAGCCCCAGCATTTT.

This rearrangement joins TRBV7-9 to TRBJ1-6, with TRBD1 matching over 10 bases. V gave up 5 bases and J gave up 8 bases; unmatched junction bases: 9. Germline CDR1 and CDR2: SEHNR and FQNEAQ (reference sequence). CDR3 length: 16 residues. The CDR3 DNA reads TGTGCCAGCAGCCCCCCCGGGACAGGGGCCGATTCACCCCTCCACTTT. Translated, it gives CASSPPGTGADSPLHF. Supplemented by reference TRBV7-9 and TRBJ1-6, the full variable domain reads DTGVSQNPRHKITKRGQNVTFRCDPISEHNRLYWYRQTLGQGPEFLTYFQNEAQLEKSRLLSDRFSAERPKGSFSTLEIQRTEQGDSAMYLCASSPPGTGADSPLHFGNGTRLTVT.

J is TRBJ1-1 and V is TRBV9; D unclear. Germline lookup yields CDR1 SGDLS and CDR2 YYNGEE. CDR3 length equals 15 residues. V shed 0 bases and J shed 2 bases, with 11 bases lying between them. Here the CDR3 reads CASSVGVRPNTEAFF. CDR3 in DNA: TGTGCCAGCAGCGTAGGCGTCAGGCCCAACACTGAAGCTTTCTTT. The full variable domain, with the rest looked up from reference TRBV9 and TRBJ1-1, is DSGVTQTPKHLITATGQRVTLRCSPRSGDLSVYWYQQSLDQGLQFLIQYYNGEERAKGNILERFSAQQFPDLHSELNLSSLELGDSALYFCASSVGVRPNTEAFFGQGTRLTVV.

The V gene is TRBV12-3 or TRBV12-4, the J gene TRBJ2-7, with D perhaps matching TRBD1 or TRBD2 (5 bases each). With 4 bases removed from V and 7 bases from J, the gap between germline ends came to 17 bases. The CDR3 spans 14 residues. CDR3 nucleotides: TGTGCCAGCAGTTCCGGGACCTCAAACGGGGAGCAGTACTTC. Residues: CASSSGTSNGEQYF.

Worth noting for this clonotype: Being one base from a much bigger clone, this may be a read error. The rearrangement joins TRBV24-1 to TRBJ2-7; D uncertain. The V end was cut by 5 bases, the J end by 7 bases, with 20 bases between. Germline V gene sequence: CDR1 KGHDR, CDR2 SFDVKD. The CDR3 is 15 residues long. CDR3 in DNA: TGTGCCACCAGTGCCCAAACGGGCTCCTACAATGAGCAGTACTTC. Its protein product is CATSAQTGSYNEQYF.

This chain links TRBV7-6 with TRBJ2-7; 7 bases are shared with TRBD1. CDR3 length equals 14 residues. V shed 5 bases and J 3 bases; nucleotides not matched to a gene: 7. The germline V gene has CDR1 SGHVS and CDR2 FNYEAQ. The CDR3 DNA reads TGTGCCAGCAGCCCTGTCGGACAGGACTACGAGCAGTACTTC. This sequence encodes CASSPVGQDYEQYF.

This clonotype was seen more than once but under ten times. The V gene is TRBV5-6, the J gene TRBJ2-7, with D perhaps given as TRBD1 or TRBD2 (5 bases each). The length of the CDR3 is 14 residues. V shed 4 bases and J shed 0 bases, with 11 bases lying between them. Germline V gene data show CDR1 as SGHDT and CDR2 as YYEEEE. CDR3 DNA sequence: TGTGCCAGCAGCGGGACGGTGTACTCCTACGAGCAGTACTTC. It yields the protein CASSGTVYSYEQYF.

The genes are TRBV4-3 and TRBJ2-1; weak D call: TRBD2 (7 bases). The CDR3 is 14 residues long. Germline V lookup: CDR1 LGHNA, CDR2 YSLEER. The V end was cut by 10 bases, the J end by 5 bases, with 18 bases between. This CDR3 reads CATSWGGPNNEQFF. The CDR3 DNA reads TGCGCCACCTCCTGGGGGGGGCCCAACAATGAGCAGTTCTTC.

This chain uses TRBV7-9 with TRBJ2-1; 9 bases match TRBD2. The V gene end was trimmed by 5 bases and the J gene end by 5 bases; junction bases not matched to a gene: 7. Germline V gene data show CDR1 as SEHNR and CDR2 as FQNEAQ (reference sequence). This CDR3 comprises 15 residues. CDR3 nucleotide sequence: TGTGCCAGCAGCCATCGACTAGCGGTTGACAATGAGCAGTTCTTC. This translates into CASSHRLAVDNEQFF. The complete variable domain, with remaining parts taken from reference TRBV7-9 and TRBJ2-1, reads DTGVSQNPRHKITKRGQNVTFRCDPISEHNRLYWYRQTLGQGPEFLTYFQNEAQLEKSRLLSDRFSAERPKGSFSTLEIQRTEQGDSAMYLCASSHRLAVDNEQFFGPGTRLTVL.